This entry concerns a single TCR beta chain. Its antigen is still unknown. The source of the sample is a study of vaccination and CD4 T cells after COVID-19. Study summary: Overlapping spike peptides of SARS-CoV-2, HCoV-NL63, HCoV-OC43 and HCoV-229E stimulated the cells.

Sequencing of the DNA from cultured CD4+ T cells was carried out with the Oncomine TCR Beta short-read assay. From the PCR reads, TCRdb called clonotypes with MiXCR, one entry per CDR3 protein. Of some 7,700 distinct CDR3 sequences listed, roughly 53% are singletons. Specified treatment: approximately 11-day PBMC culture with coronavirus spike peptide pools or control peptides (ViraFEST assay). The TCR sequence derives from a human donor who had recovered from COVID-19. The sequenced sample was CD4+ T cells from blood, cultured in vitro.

CDR3 bases: TGTGCCAGCTCACCGCAATTGAATGGACGGACGGGATTTGAAGCTTTCTTT. It translates to CASSPQLNGRTGFEAFF. The rearrangement uses TRBV18 and TRBJ1-1; unclear D gene. V was shortened by 3 bases and J by 7 bases, with 24 bases between the two germline ends. The length of the CDR3 is 17 residues. CDR1 and CDR2 (germline): KGHSH, LQKENI.